The rows below give T cell receptor beta chains drawn from one sample of a study of blood T cell repertoires in COVID-19. This table comes from immunoSEQ multiplex PCR, and its TCRdb copy is limited to in-frame clones, with some not included. The sample includes 90,000 to 100,000 clones, roughly 79% seen only once; the top ten take roughly a tenth. Specimen: peripheral blood. The origin of the receptors is a man aged 65-85 years with acute or convalescent COVID-19. CDR3s include the opening cysteine and the closing phenylalanine or tryptophan. A D gene is named only where the DNA matches it firmly. A row's size may be missing; if present it is once, few, many or a size class.

J gene	D gene	V gene	clone size	CDR3 protein	CDR3 DNA
TRBJ2-1	NA	TRBV28	many	CASTHGTHNEQFF	TGTGCCAGCACACACGGGACTCACAATGAGCAGTTCTTC
TRBJ1-1	NA	TRBV15	NA	CATSRNTEAFF	TGTGCCACCAGCCGTAACACTGAAGCTTTCTTT
TRBJ1-2	TRBD1	TRBV3-1/TRBV3-2	NA	CASSQSYGQGNYGYTF	TGTGCCAGCAGCCAATCCTATGGACAGGGAAACTATGGCTACACCTTC
TRBJ1-2	TRBD1	TRBV25-1	NA	CASSMGQGLDGYTF	TGTGCCAGCAGTATGGGACAGGGTTTAGATGGCTACACCTTC
TRBJ2-6	NA	TRBV5-1	NA	CASSLVRPGANVLTF	TGCGCCAGCAGCTTGGTCAGGCCTGGGGCCAACGTCCTGACTTTC
TRBJ2-2	TRBD1	TRBV27	NA	CASGQGQSGELFF	TGTGCCAGCGGACAGGGGCAATCCGGGGAGCTGTTTTTT
TRBJ2-1	TRBD2	TRBV19	few	CASSIPRGGRDEQFF	TGTGCCAGTAGTATCCCGCGGGGGGGGAGGGATGAGCAGTTCTTC
TRBJ2-1	TRBD1	TRBV18	NA	CASSPGQGGLHEQFF	TGTGCCAGCTCACCGGGACAGGGTGGGCTCCATGAGCAGTTCTTC
TRBJ1-2	NA	TRBV12-3/TRBV12-4	NA	CASSLGQIYGYTF	TGTGCCAGCAGTTTAGGCCAGATCTATGGCTACACCTTC
TRBJ2-2	TRBD2	TRBV7-2	few	CASSTWVGLAGARTGELFF	TGTGCCAGCAGCACATGGGTTGGGCTAGCGGGGGCCCGAACCGGGGAGCTGTTTTTT
TRBJ1-6	TRBD1	TRBV3-1/TRBV3-2	NA	CASSRFTGENSPLHF	TGTGCCAGCAGCCGATTCACAGGGGAGAATTCACCCCTCCACTTT
TRBJ2-5	TRBD2	TRBV7-9	NA	CASSLWASGNKTQYF	TGTGCCAGCAGCTTATGGGCTAGCGGGAATAAGACCCAGTACTTC
TRBJ2-2	NA	TRBV5-1	NA	CASSLASLGYTGELFF	TGCGCCAGCAGCTTGGCGTCACTCGGGTACACCGGGGAGCTGTTTTTT
TRBJ2-7	TRBD1	TRBV5-4	NA	CASSRGTGGPYEQYF	TGTGCCAGCAGCCGTGGGACAGGGGGCCCATACGAGCAGTACTTC
TRBJ1-1	NA	TRBV9	medium-sized	CASSPSRADTEAFF	TGTGCCAGCAGCCCAAGCAGGGCGGACACTGAAGCTTTCTTT
TRBJ2-2	NA	TRBV11-3	NA	CASSIPRGELFF	TGTGCCAGCAGCATACCGCGAGGGGAGCTGTTTTTT
TRBJ1-4	NA	TRBV15	NA	CATSATTATNEKLFF	TGTGCCACCAGCGCAACGACAGCAACTAATGAAAAACTGTTTTTT
TRBJ2-1	TRBD2	TRBV30	NA	CAWSVKGLAGRYNEQFF	TGTGCCTGGAGTGTAAAGGGACTAGCGGGGAGATACAATGAGCAGTTCTTC
TRBJ1-4	NA	TRBV6-5	once	CASTRRNEKLFF	TGTGCCAGCACGCGGCGGAATGAAAAACTGTTTTTT
TRBJ2-1	TRBD2	TRBV4-1	NA	CASSQQRGSYNEQFF	TGCGCCAGCAGCCAGCAGCGGGGTTCCTACAATGAGCAGTTCTTC
TRBJ2-1	TRBD2	TRBV25-1	NA	CASSGYGGRLSSYNEQFF	TGTGCCAGCAGTGGCTATGGCGGGAGGCTTAGCTCCTACAATGAGCAGTTCTTC
TRBJ2-2	NA	TRBV28	NA	CASSQPIRYTGELFF	TGTGCCAGCAGCCAACCCATTCGGTACACCGGGGAGCTGTTTTTT
TRBJ2-7	NA	TRBV4-3	NA	CASSQDRGYEQYF	TGCGCCAGCAGCCAAGATCGGGGGTACGAGCAGTACTTC
TRBJ2-7	TRBD2	TRBV9	NA	CASSVGGGTAYEQYF	TGTGCCAGCAGCGTAGGGGGAGGGACGGCCTACGAGCAGTACTTC
TRBJ1-4	TRBD1	TRBV30	NA	CAWSVGTGEKLFF	TGTGCCTGGAGTGTAGGGACAGGTGAAAAACTGTTTTTT
TRBJ2-7	TRBD1	TRBV11-3	NA	CASSHGQGGGSSYEQYF	TGTGCCAGCAGCCACGGACAGGGTGGAGGAAGCTCCTACGAGCAGTACTTC
TRBJ2-7	NA	TRBV27	NA	CASSFSSAYYEQYF	TGTGCCAGCAGTTTTTCCAGCGCATACTACGAGCAGTACTTC
TRBJ2-2	TRBD2	TRBV29-1	NA	CSVFGLAGAVGELFF	TGCAGCGTGTTTGGACTAGCGGGAGCCGTCGGGGAGCTGTTTTTT
TRBJ1-4	TRBD1	TRBV30	NA	CAWVTGGEKLFF	TGTGCCTGGGTCACAGGGGGTGAAAAACTGTTTTTT
TRBJ1-3	NA	TRBV9	NA	CASTTDGGNSGNTIYF	TGTGCCAGCACTACCGACGGAGGGAACTCTGGAAACACCATATATTTT
TRBJ2-1	TRBD2	TRBV11-3	NA	CASSLADSGSYNEQFF	TGTGCCAGCAGCTTAGCCGATAGCGGGAGCTACAATGAGCAGTTCTTC
TRBJ1-5	TRBD1	TRBV28	NA	CASGQTGGGGISNQPQHF	TGTGCCAGCGGACAAACAGGGGGCGGGGGAATTAGCAATCAGCCCCAGCATTTT
TRBJ1-1	NA	TRBV6-5	NA	CASSLHILNTEAFF	TGTGCCAGCAGTTTACACATATTGAACACTGAAGCTTTCTTT
TRBJ2-4	TRBD1	TRBV19	NA	CASRVQGADKNIQYF	TGTGCCAGTAGAGTACAGGGGGCGGACAAAAACATTCAGTACTTC
TRBJ1-5	TRBD1	TRBV4-1	NA	CASSQDDGTGGDQPQHF	TGCGCCAGCAGCCAAGATGATGGGACAGGGGGTGATCAGCCCCAGCATTTT
TRBJ1-1	TRBD1	TRBV28	NA	CASSTEGQLNTEAFF	TGTGCCAGCAGTACAGAGGGACAGCTGAACACTGAAGCTTTCTTT
TRBJ1-5	TRBD1	TRBV7-9	NA	CASSPGQGNQPQHF	TGTGCCAGCAGCCCCGGACAGGGGAATCAGCCCCAGCATTTT
TRBJ2-7	TRBD1	TRBV28	NA	CASSLAGTGVYEQYF	TGTGCCAGCAGTTTGGCCGGGACAGGGGTCTACGAGCAGTACTTC
TRBJ1-5	NA	TRBV2	NA	CASRARVIDQPQHF	TGTGCCAGCAGGGCCAGGGTCATCGATCAGCCCCAGCATTTT
TRBJ2-2	TRBD2	TRBV18	NA	CASSLAGLAGGPNTGELFF	TGTGCCAGCTCACTTGCAGGACTAGCGGGGGGCCCGAACACCGGGGAGCTGTTTTTT
TRBJ2-5	NA	TRBV30	NA	CAWSGGPGQETQYF	TGTGCCTGGAGTGGGGGGCCAGGCCAAGAGACCCAGTACTTC
TRBJ2-1	TRBD2	TRBV18	NA	CASSPGLAGYNEQFF	TGTGCCAGCTCACCAGGACTAGCGGGATACAATGAGCAGTTCTTC
TRBJ2-1	TRBD2	TRBV6-6	NA	CASSYSASGSSEQFF	TGTGCCAGCAGTTACTCGGCTAGCGGGAGTAGTGAGCAGTTCTTC